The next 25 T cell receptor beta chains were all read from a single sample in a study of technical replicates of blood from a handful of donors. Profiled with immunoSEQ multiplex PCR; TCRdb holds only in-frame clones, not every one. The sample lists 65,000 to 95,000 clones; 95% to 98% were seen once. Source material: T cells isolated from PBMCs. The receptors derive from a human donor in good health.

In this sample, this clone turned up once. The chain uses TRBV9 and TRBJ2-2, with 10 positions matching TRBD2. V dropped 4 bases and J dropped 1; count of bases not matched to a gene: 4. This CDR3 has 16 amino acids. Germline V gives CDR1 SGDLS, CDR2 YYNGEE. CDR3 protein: CASSFTSGVNTGELFF. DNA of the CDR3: TGTGCCAGCAGCTTTACTAGCGGGGTGAACACCGGGGAGCTGTTTTTT.

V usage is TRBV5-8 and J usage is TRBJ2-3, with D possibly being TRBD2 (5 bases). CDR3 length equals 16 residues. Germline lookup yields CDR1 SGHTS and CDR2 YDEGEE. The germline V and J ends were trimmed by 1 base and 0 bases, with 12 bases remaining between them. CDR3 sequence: CASSLPARGSTDTQYF. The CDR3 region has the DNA TGTGCCAGCAGCTTGCCAGCCAGAGGGAGCACAGATACGCAGTATTTT.

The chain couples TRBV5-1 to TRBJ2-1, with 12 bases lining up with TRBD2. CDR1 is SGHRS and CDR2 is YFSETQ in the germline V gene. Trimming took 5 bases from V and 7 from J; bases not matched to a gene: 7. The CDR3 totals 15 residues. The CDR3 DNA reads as TGCGCCAGCAGATTCGGACTAGCGGGACCGAATGAGCAGTTCTTC. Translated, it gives CASRFGLAGPNEQFF. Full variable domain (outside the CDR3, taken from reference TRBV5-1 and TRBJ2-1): KAGVTQTPRYLIKTRGQQVTLSCSPISGHRSVSWYQQTPGQGLQFLFEYFSETQRNKGNFPGRFSGRQFSNSRSEMNVSTLELGDSALYLCASRFGLAGPNEQFFGPGTRLTVL.

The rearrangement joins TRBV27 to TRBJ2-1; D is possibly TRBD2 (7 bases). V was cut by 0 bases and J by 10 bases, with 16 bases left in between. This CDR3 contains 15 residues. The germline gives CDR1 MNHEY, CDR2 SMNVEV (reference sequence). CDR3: CASSLSGGPPGEQFF. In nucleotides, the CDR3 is TGTGCCAGCAGTTTATCCGGGGGGCCCCCCGGGGAGCAGTTCTTC.

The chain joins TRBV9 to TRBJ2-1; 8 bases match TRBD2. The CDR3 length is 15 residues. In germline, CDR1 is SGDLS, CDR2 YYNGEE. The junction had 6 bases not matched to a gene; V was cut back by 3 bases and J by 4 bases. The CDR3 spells CASSAVAGKYNEQFF. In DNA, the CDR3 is TGTGCCAGCAGCGCCGTAGCGGGGAAATACAATGAGCAGTTCTTC.

CDR3 in DNA: TGTGCCAGCAGCGCCGGGACAGGTGAAGCTTTCTTT. Translation gives CASSAGTGEAFF. The chain employs TRBV7-9 and TRBJ1-1, with TRBD1 matching 8 bases. This CDR3 spans 12 amino acids. J gave up 7 bases and V 5 bases, and 3 bases lay outside the gene matches. The germline gives CDR1 SEHNR, CDR2 FQNEAQ (reference sequence).

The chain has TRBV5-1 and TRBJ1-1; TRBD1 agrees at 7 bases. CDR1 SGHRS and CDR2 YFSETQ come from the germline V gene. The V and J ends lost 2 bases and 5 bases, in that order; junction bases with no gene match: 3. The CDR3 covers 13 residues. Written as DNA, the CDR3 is TGCGCCAGCAGCTTCCAGGGGGAAACTGAAGCTTTCTTT. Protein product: CASSFQGETEAFF.

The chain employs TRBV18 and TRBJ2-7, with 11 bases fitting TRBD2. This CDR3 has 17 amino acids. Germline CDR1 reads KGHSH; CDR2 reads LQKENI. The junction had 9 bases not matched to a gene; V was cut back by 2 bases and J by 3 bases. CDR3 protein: CASSPVSSGGTRYEQYF. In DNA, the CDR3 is TGTGCCAGCTCACCAGTCTCTAGCGGGGGGACCCGCTACGAGCAGTACTTC.

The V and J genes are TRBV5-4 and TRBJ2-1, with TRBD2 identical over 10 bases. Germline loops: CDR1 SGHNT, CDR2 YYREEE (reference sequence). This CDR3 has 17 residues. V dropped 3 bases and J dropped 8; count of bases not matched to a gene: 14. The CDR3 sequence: CASSSTRTSGPGDEQFF. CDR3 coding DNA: TGTGCCAGCAGCTCGACGAGGACTAGCGGCCCCGGGGATGAGCAGTTCTTC.

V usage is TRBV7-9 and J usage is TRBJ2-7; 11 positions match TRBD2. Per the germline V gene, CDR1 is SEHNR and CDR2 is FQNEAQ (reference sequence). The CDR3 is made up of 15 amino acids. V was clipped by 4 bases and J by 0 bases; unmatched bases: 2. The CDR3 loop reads CASSSTSGNSYEQYF. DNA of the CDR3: TGTGCCAGCAGCTCGACTAGCGGGAACTCCTACGAGCAGTACTTC.

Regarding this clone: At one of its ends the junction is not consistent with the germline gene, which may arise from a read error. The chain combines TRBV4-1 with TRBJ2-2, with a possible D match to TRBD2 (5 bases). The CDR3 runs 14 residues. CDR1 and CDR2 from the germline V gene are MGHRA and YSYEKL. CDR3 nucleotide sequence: TGCGTCAGCAGGTCCATCCGGAGGACCGGGGAGCTGTTTTTT. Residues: CVSRSIRRTGELFF.

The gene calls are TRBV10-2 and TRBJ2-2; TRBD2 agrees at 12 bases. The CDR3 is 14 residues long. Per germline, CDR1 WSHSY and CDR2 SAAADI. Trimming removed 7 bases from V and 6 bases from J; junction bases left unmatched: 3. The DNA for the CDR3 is TGCGCCAGCACCCCTAGCGGGAGGGCCGGGGAGCTGTTTTTT. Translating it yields CASTPSGRAGELFF.

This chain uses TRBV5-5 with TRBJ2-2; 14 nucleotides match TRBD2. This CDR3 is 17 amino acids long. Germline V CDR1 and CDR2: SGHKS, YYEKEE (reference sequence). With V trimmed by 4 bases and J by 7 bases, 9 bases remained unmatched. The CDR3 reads CASSPFGTSGRDGELFF. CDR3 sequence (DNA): TGTGCCAGCAGCCCCTTCGGGACTAGCGGGAGAGACGGGGAGCTGTTTTTT.

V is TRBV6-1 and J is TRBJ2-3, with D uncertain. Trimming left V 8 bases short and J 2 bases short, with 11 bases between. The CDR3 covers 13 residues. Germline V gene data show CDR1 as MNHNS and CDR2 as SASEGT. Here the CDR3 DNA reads TGTGCCAGCGATAATCAGATCACAGATACGCAGTATTTT. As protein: CASDNQITDTQYF.

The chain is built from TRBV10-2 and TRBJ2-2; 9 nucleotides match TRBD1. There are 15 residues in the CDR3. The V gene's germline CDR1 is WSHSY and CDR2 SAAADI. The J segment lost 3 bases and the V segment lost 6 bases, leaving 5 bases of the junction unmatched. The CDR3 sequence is CASSPGTGYTGELFF. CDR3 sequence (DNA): TGCGCCAGCAGCCCCGGGACAGGGTACACCGGGGAGCTGTTTTTT.

This CDR3 is CASSSWTGFYGYTF. The CDR3 DNA reads as TGTGCCAGCAGTTCTTGGACAGGGTTCTATGGCTACACCTTC. J is TRBJ1-2 and V is TRBV28; 8 nucleotides agree with TRBD1. Looked up from germline, CDR1 is MDHEN and CDR2 is SYDVKM. The CDR3 has 14 residues. Trimming took 4 bases from V and 4 from J; bases not matched to a gene: 5.

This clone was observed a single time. CDR3 DNA: TGCGCCAGCAGTGAGGGCCCCGGACTAGCGGGAAGGTCACATACGCAGTATTTT. Residues: CASSEGPGLAGRSHTQYF. The genes are TRBV10-2 and TRBJ2-3; TRBD2 agrees at 12 bases. The length of the CDR3 is 18 residues. With V trimmed by 2 bases and J by 7 bases, 13 bases remained unmatched. The germline V gene encodes CDR1 WSHSY and CDR2 SAAADI.

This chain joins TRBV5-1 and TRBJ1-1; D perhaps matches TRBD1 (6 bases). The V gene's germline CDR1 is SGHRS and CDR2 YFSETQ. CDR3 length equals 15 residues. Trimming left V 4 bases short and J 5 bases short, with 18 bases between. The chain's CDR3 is CASSPDPQGTTEAFF. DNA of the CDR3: TGCGCCAGCAGCCCGGACCCACAGGGTACAACTGAAGCTTTCTTT.

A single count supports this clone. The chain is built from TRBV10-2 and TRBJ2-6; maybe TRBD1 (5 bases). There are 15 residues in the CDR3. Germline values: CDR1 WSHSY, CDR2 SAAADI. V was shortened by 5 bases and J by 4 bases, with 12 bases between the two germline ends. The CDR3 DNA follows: TGCGCCAGCAGTCATCAGGGATCCGGGGCCAACGTCCTGACTTTC. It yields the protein CASSHQGSGANVLTF.

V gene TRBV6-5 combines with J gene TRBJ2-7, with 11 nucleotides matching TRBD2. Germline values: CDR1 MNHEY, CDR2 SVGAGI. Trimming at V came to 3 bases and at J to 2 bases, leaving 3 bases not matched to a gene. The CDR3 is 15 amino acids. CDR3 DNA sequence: TGTGCCAGCAGTTATGGGACTAGCGGCACCTACGAGCAGTACTTC. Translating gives CASSYGTSGTYEQYF.

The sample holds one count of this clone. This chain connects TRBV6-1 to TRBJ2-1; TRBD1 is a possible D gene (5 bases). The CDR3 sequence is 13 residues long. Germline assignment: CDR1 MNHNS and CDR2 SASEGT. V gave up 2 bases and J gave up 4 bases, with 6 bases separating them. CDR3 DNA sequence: TGTGCCAGCAGTGAAAAGGGGTACAATGAGCAGTTCTTC. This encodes CASSEKGYNEQFF.

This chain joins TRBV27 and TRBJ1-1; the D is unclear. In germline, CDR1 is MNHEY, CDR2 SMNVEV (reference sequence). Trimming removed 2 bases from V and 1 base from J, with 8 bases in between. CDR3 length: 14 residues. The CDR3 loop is CASSLARGNTEAFF. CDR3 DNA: TGTGCCAGCAGTTTAGCCAGAGGGAACACTGAAGCTTTCTTT.

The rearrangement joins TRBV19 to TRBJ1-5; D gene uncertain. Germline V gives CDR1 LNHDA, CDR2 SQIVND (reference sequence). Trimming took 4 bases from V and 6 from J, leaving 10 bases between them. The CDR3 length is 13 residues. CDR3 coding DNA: TGTGCCAGTAGTACTCCCTCGGTTCAGCCCCAGCATTTT. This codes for CASSTPSVQPQHF.

The CDR3 here is CAWGQTQETQYF. The CDR3 coding sequence is TGTGCCTGGGGACAGACACAAGAGACCCAGTACTTC. V gene TRBV30 combines with J gene TRBJ2-5; a weak D match, TRBD1 (6 bases). From germline, CDR1 is GTSNPN and CDR2 SVGIG (reference sequence). The CDR3 loop spans 12 amino acids. Trimming took 5 bases from V and 2 from J, leaving 9 bases between them.

The CDR3 nucleotides read TGTGCCAGCAGCTTCACAGGGGGCGGGGATGAAAAACTGTTTTTT. Amino acid sequence: CASSFTGGGDEKLFF. This sequence joins TRBV7-2 and TRBJ1-4, with 9 nucleotides matching TRBD1. Germline V gene data show CDR1 as SGHTA and CDR2 as FQGNSA. The CDR3 runs to 15 residues. V shed 3 bases, J shed 6 bases, and the junction held 5 bases outside the gene matches.